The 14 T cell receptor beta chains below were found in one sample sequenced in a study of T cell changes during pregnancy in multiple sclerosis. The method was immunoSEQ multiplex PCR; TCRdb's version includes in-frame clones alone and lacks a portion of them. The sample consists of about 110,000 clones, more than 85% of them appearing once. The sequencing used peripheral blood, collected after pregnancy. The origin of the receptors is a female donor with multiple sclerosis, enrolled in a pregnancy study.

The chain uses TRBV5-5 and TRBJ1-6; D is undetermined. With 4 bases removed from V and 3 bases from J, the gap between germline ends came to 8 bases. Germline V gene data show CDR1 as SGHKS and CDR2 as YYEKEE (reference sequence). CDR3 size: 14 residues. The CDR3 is CASSGENYNSPLHF. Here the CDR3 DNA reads TGTGCCAGCAGCGGGGAGAACTATAATTCACCCCTCCACTTT.

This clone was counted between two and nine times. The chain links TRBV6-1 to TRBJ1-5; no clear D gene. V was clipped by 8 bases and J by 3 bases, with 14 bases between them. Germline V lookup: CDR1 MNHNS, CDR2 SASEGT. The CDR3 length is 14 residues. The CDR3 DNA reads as TGTGCCAGCTTAAGGAGGATTTCCAATCAGCCCCAGCATTTT. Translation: CASLRRISNQPQHF.

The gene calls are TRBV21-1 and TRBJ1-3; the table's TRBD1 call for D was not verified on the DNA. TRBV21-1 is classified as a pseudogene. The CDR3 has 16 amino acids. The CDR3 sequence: CASTPRRPNSGNTIYF. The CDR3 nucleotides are TGTGCCAGCACTCCCAGGCGACCCAACTCTGGAAACACCATATATTTT.

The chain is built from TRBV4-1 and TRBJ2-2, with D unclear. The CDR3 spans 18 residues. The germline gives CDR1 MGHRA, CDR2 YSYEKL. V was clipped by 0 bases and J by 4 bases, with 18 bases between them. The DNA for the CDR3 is TGCGCCAGCAGCCAAGAGCGTAGGTCAGGATGGTCCACCGGGGAGCTGTTTTTT. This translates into CASSQERRSGWSTGELFF.

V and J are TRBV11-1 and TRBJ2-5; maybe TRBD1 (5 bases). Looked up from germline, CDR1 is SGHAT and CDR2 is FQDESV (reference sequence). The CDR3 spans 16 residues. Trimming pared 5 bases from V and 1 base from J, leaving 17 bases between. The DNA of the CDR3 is TGTGCCAGCAGCCTCATGATGGGCGACAGCCAAGAGACCCAGTACTTC. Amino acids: CASSLMMGDSQETQYF.

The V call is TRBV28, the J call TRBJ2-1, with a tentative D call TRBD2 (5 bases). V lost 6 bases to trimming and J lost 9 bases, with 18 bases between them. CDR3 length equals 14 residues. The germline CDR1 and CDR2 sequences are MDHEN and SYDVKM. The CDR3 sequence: CASRRVGVSVEQFF. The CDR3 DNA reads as TGTGCCAGCAGACGAGTGGGAGTATCAGTTGAGCAGTTCTTC.

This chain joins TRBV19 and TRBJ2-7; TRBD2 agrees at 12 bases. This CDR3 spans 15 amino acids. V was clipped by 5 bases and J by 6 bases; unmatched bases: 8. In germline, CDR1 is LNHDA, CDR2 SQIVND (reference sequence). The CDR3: CASSAMTSGGAEQYF. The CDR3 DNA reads TGTGCCAGTAGTGCAATGACTAGCGGGGGCGCCGAGCAGTACTTC.

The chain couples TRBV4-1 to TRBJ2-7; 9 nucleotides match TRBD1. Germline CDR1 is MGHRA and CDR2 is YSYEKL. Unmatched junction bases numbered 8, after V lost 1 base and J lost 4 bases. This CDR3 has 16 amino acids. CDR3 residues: CASSQAWDRERYEQYF. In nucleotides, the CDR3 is TGCGCCAGCAGCCAAGCCTGGGACAGGGAAAGGTACGAGCAGTACTTC.

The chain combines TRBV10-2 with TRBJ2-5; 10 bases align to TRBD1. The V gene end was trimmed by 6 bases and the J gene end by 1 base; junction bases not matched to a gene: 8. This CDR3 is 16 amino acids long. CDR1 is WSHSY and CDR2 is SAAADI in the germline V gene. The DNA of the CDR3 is TGCGCCAGCAGCGCGGGACAGGGGATAGGCCAAGAGACCCAGTACTTC. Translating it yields CASSAGQGIGQETQYF.

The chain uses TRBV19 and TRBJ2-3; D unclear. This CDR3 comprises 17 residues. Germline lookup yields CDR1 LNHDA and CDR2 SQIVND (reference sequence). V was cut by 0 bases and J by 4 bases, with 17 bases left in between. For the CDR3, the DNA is TGTGCCAGTAGTATAGATGGCGAGGCGTGGTTTCCAGATACGCAGTATTTT. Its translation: CASSIDGEAWFPDTQYF. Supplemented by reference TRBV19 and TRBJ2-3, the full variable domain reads DGGITQSPKYLFRKEGQNVTLSCEQNLNHDAMYWYRQDPGQGLRLIYYSQIVNDFQKGDIAEGYSVSREKKESFPLTVTSAQKNPTAFYLCASSIDGEAWFPDTQYFGPGTRLTVL.

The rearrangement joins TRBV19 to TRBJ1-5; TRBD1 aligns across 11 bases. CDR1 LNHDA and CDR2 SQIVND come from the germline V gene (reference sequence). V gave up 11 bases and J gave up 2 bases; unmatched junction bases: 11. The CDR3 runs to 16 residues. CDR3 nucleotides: TGTGCCGTCGGGACAGGGGGAGGCTATCGCAATCAGCCCCAGCATTTT. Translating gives CAVGTGGGYRNQPQHF.

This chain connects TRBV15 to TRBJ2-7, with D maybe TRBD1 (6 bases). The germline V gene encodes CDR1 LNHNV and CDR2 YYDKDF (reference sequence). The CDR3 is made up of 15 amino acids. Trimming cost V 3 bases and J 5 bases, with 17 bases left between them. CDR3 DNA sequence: TGTGCCACCAGCAGCCTCGGCAGGGGCGATAACGAGCAGTACTTC. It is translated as CATSSLGRGDNEQYF.

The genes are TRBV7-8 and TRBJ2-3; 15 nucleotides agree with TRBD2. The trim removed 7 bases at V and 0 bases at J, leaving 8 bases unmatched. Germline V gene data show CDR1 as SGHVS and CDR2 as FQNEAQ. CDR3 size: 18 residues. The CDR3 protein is CASIAGTSGGSSTDTQYF. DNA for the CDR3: TGTGCCAGCATTGCCGGGACTAGCGGGGGGAGTAGCACAGATACGCAGTATTTT.

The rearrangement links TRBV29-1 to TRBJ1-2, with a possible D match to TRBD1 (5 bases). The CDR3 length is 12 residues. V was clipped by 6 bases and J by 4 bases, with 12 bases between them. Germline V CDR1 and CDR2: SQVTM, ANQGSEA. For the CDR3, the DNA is TGCAGCGTGCTCAGGGAACTCTATGGCTACACCTTC. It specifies CSVLRELYGYTF.